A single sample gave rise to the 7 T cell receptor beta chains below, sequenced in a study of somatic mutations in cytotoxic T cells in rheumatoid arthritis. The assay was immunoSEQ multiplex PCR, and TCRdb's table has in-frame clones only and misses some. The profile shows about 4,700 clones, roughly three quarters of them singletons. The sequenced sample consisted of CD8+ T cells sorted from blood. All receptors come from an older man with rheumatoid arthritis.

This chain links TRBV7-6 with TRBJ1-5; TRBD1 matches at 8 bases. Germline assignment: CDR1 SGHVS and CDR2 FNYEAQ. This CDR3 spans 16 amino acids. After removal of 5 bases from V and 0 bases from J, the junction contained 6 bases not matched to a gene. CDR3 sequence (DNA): TGTGCCAGCAGCCCGCGACAGGGGCCTAGCAATCAGCCCCAGCATTTT. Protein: CASSPRQGPSNQPQHF.

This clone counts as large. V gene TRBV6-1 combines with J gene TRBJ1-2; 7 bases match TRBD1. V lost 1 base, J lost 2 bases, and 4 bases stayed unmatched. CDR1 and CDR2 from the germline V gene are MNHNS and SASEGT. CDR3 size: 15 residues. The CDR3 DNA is TGTGCCAGCAGTGAAGAGGCAGGGGGAAACTATGGCTACACCTTC. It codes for CASSEEAGGNYGYTF.

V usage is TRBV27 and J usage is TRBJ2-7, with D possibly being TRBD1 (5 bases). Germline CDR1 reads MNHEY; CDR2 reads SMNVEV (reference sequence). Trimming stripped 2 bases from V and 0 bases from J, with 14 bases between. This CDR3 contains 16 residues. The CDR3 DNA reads TGTGCCAGCAGTTTAAAGGGGCAACCACTCTCCTACGAGCAGTACTTC. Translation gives CASSLKGQPLSYEQYF.

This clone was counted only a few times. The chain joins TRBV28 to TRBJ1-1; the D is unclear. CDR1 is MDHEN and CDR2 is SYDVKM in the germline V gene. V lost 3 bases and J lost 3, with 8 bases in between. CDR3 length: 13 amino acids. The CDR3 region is CASSFGYHTEAFF. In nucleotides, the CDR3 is TGTGCCAGCAGTTTCGGTTACCACACTGAAGCTTTCTTT.

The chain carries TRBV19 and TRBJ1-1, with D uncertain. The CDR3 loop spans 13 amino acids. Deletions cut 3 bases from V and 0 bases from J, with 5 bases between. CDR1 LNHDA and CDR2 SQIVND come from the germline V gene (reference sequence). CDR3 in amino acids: CASSILLNTEAFF. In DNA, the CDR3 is TGTGCCAGTAGTATCCTATTGAACACTGAAGCTTTCTTT.

The CDR3 spells CASSPGGNQPQHF. The CDR3 coding sequence is TGTGCCAGCAGCCCAGGGGGCAATCAGCCCCAGCATTTT. The chain employs TRBV6-1 and TRBJ1-5; D is possibly TRBD1 (6 bases). The CDR3 contains 13 residues. CDR1 is MNHNS and CDR2 is SASEGT in the germline V gene. V was shortened by 6 bases and J by 2 bases, with 8 bases between the two germline ends.

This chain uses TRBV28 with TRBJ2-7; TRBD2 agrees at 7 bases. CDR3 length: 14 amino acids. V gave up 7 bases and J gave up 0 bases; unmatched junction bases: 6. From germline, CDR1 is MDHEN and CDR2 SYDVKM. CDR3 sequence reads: CASNQRGSSYEQYF. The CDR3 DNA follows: TGTGCCAGCAATCAGCGGGGCAGCTCCTACGAGCAGTACTTC.